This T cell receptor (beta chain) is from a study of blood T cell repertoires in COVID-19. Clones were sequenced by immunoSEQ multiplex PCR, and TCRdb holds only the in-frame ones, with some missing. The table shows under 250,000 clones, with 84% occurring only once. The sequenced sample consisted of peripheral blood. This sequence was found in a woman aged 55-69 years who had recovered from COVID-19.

This CDR3 is CASSDFSGTTYGYTF. Written as DNA, the CDR3 is TGTGCCAGCAGCGATTTTTCCGGGACAACCTATGGCTACACCTTC. This chain connects TRBV25-1 to TRBJ1-2; maybe TRBD1 (6 bases). Germline V CDR1 and CDR2: MGHDK, SYGVNS. V lost 6 bases and J 4 bases, leaving 18 bases between the germline ends. This CDR3 region has 15 residues.